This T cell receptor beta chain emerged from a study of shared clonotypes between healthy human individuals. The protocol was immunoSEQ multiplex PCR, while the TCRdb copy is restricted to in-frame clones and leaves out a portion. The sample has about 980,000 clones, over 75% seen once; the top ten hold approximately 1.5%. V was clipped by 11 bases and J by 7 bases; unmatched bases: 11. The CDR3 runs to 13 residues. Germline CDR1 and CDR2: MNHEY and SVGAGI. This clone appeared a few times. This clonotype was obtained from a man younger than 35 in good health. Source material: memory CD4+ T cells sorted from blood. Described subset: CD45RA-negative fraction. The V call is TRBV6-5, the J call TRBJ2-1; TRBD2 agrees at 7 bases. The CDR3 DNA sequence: TGTGCCGCCCGCGGGAGCAATGTGAATGAGCAGTTCTTC. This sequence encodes CAARGSNVNEQFF.